Below, one T cell receptor beta chain is given with its context. There are many counts of this clonotype. Its antigen specificity is not known. Per-base quality was not reported, and no clone a single base away is much larger than it. Read against the paper, the sample's treatment or condition label means: live attenuated yellow fever vaccine strain. A standard Ficoll-Paque protocol was used to isolate PBMCs from peripheral blood. Dynabeads CD4 and CD8 positive selection kits were used to isolate the CD4 and CD8 T-cell fractions. RNA was extracted with TriZol from bulk PBMCs, CD4 and CD8 fractions, and dextramer-positive and dextramer-negative fractions. V sheds 0 bases and J sheds 4 bases, leaving 8 bases between their ends. CDR1 and CDR2 are drawn from the germline V gene: SGHRS, YFSETQ. The CDR3 goes from the cysteine to the phenylalanine over 15 residues. Left in the record is the CDR3 DNA by itself, 45 bases read in frame from the first base.

Synthesis of TCR cDNA relied on 5'RACE template switching, a step that introduced a universal primer site along with unique molecular identifiers. cDNA synthesis was primed from both the TCR alpha and TCR beta constant segments. Library amplification involved two PCR steps, and the second step added sample barcodes and sequencing adapters. Libraries were sequenced on Illumina HiSeq 2500 (2x100 bp) or NovaSeq (2x150 bp). The original methods were these. Reads were demultiplexed and collapsed into UMI consensus sequences with MIGEC, and V(D)J alignment was performed with MiXCR. Vaccine-responding clonotypes were identified with edgeR using replicate PBMC samples, with FDR below 0.01 and a log2 fold change above 5 up to day 15 being required. Each bulk clonotype was labeled CD4 or CD8 based on which sequenced repertoire, CD4 or CD8, contained the clonotype at higher abundance. Clones were called with MiXCR by TCRdb after fastp trimmed the public reads at Q25, and only in-frame beta chains were retained. Under each unique CDR3 protein, matching rows form one entry showing the most common genes and DNA. TCRdb, rather than the study authors, made the V and J calls. The sample contains about 120,000 distinct CDR3 sequences, 5.5% to 8% of them found a single time. The ten largest make up 2.5% to 3% of the sample.

The data derive from a study of T cells after yellow fever vaccination (dated 2019 in TCRdb). Regarding the study in general: The SMART-Seq v4 Ultra Low Input RNA kit was used to prepare libraries from fractions with low cell numbers. Two healthy male donors, one aged 18 to 30 and one aged 30 to 39 years, were included in the cohort. Bulk TCR alpha and beta repertoires were sequenced longitudinally to track T-cell clones before and after primary and booster YFV17D yellow fever vaccination. Blood was collected at multiple timepoints before and after primary and secondary immunization, and bulk PBMC replicates and cell subsets were isolated. Summary of the overall study and its limitations: Because the study included only a couple of donors, the extent to which the findings can be generalized is limited. After the booster, most clones that had expanded after primary vaccination were detected again (about 97% of CD4 and more than 80% of CD8), suggesting broad maintenance of memory. The secondary T-cell response was weaker than the primary response but faster, peaking on day 5 instead of day 15. A small share of clonotypes was detected in both CD4 and CD8 compartments, with the overlap likely arising from convergent recombination. Computational filtering was required because FACS-sorted repertoires could contain abundant contaminating clonotypes from the bulk population.

This chain is built from TRBV5-1 and TRBJ1-6; tentative D gene TRBD1, with 5 bases matching. Sequenced material: CD4+ T cells sorted from PBMCs, taken about 49 days after the first yellow fever vaccination. The receptor was isolated from a man between 18 and 35 years old who received the YFV17D yellow fever vaccine. The CDR3 corresponds to CASSLAGTYNSPLHF. The DNA sequence is given as TGCGCCAGCAGCTTGGCCGGGACGTATAATTCACCCCTCCACTTT. Beyond the CDR3, the reference TRBV5-1 and TRBJ1-6 genes provide the residues; the full variable domain reads: KAGVTQTPRYLIKTRGQQVTLSCSPISGHRSVSWYQQTPGQGLQFLFEYFSETQRNKGNFPGRFSGRQFSNSRSEMNVSTLELGDSALYLCASSLAGTYNSPLHFGNGTRLTVT.